The 22 T cell receptor beta chains in this list originate from one sample, sequenced in a study of post-analysis software for immune sequencing data. Study findings and constraints: Five TRBV segments appeared more often in patients than in controls, and TRBV5-6, TRBV5-1 and TRBV20-1 were among these.

Their recognized antigens are unknown. cDNA libraries for TCR beta contained unique molecular identifiers. Each CDR3 protein is one row after TCRdb ran MiXCR on the PCR reads. Seen here are hundreds of thousands of distinct CDR3 sequences, around 33% observed once, and the top ten hold over 10%. Sequencing was carried out using blood. These TCRs come from a girl under 18 with multiple sclerosis.

This clonotype appeared a few times. The chain recombines TRBV7-2 with TRBJ2-7; 7 bases are shared with TRBD1. This CDR3 is built from 16 residues. The ends lost 3 bases at V and 3 bases at J; junction bases unmatched: 11. CDR1 is SGHTA, CDR2 FQGNSA, per germline. This CDR3 is CASSFVPVAGGYEQYF. The CDR3 nucleotides are TGTGCCAGCAGCTTTGTCCCGGTGGCAGGGGGCTACGAGCAGTACTTC.

Only a few counts were recorded for this clonotype. The V and J genes are TRBV29-1 and TRBJ2-1; unclear D gene. The CDR3 is 12 amino acids. Trimming cost V 6 bases and J 9 bases, with 15 bases left between them. CDR1 and CDR2 from the germline V gene are SQVTM and ANQGSEA. CDR3 DNA: TGCAGCGTAGACCAGGCCGCCGGTGAGCAGTTCTTC. It specifies CSVDQAAGEQFF.

There are a few counts of this clonotype. The rearrangement joins TRBV5-1 to TRBJ1-2; tentative D call: TRBD1 (6 bases). The CDR3 totals 14 residues. CDR1 and CDR2 from the germline V gene are SGHRS and YFSETQ. The V gene lost 5 bases and the J gene lost 8 bases, with 19 bases spanning the gap. The CDR3 bases are TGCGCCAGCAGACAGGACGAGGGGGAAGGGGGCTACACCTTC. It codes for CASRQDEGEGGYTF.

The chain joins TRBV5-1 to TRBJ1-1, with D tentatively TRBD1 (5 bases). V was pared by 0 bases and J by 5 bases, with 11 bases between. Germline V lookup: CDR1 SGHRS, CDR2 YFSETQ. The CDR3 totals 14 residues. The CDR3 nucleotides are TGCGCCAGCAGCTTGGCCCAGGGAGCGACTGAAGCTTTCTTT. As protein: CASSLAQGATEAFF.

CDR3 residues: CASKQGLGTDTQYF. As DNA, the CDR3 is TGTGCCAGCAAGCAAGGACTAGGGACAGATACGCAGTATTTT. V and J are TRBV6-5 and TRBJ2-3; 7 bases line up with TRBD2. With V trimmed by 7 bases and J by 3 bases, 7 bases remained unmatched. The length of the CDR3 is 14 residues. The germline gives CDR1 MNHEY, CDR2 SVGAGI.

The sample holds a few counts of this clonotype. J is TRBJ2-1 and V is TRBV28; possible D gene TRBD1, 5 bases. Trimming took 1 base from V and 8 from J, leaving 12 bases between them. The CDR3 length is 14 residues. Germline values: CDR1 MDHEN, CDR2 SYDVKM. The CDR3 region has the DNA TGTGCCAGCAGTTTATTGGAAGGGGTCCATGAGCAGTTCTTC. This sequence encodes CASSLLEGVHEQFF.

J is TRBJ2-1 and V is TRBV12-3 or TRBV12-4; 7 nucleotides align to TRBD1. J gave up 15 bases and V 5 bases, and 13 bases lay outside the gene matches. There are 13 residues in the CDR3. The CDR3 DNA reads as TGTGCCAGCAGTCTTTATCAGGGGGTACAGCCGTTCTTC. Protein product: CASSLYQGVQPFF.

The V call is TRBV14, the J call TRBJ1-2; maybe TRBD1 (6 bases). The germline gives CDR1 SGHDN, CDR2 FVKESK. The CDR3 sequence is 17 residues long. V was shortened by 3 bases and J by 1 base, with 18 bases between the two germline ends. The CDR3 region has the DNA TGTGCCAGCAGCCAGGAGCGAGGGGGGACGAGTAACTATGGCTACACCTTC. Translating gives CASSQERGGTSNYGYTF.

The CDR3 spells CSACPQGGYGYTF. Written as DNA, the CDR3 is TGCAGTGCTTGCCCCCAGGGAGGCTATGGCTACACCTTC. The chain joins TRBV20-1 to TRBJ1-2, with D possibly TRBD1 on 5 matching bases. Germline V CDR1 and CDR2: DFQATT, SNEGSKA (reference sequence). The germline V and J ends were trimmed by 5 bases and 4 bases, with 14 bases remaining between them. There are 13 residues in the CDR3.

The gene calls are TRBV9 and TRBJ2-5, with D perhaps TRBD1 or TRBD2 (6 bases each). The CDR3 totals 14 residues. The germline V gene has CDR1 SGDLS and CDR2 YYNGEE. Trimming pared 3 bases from V and 5 bases from J, leaving 14 bases between. CDR3 in DNA: TGTGCCAGCAGCGCCGGGGGCGGGATGGAGACCCAGTACTTC. Amino acids: CASSAGGGMETQYF.

This clonotype has a handful of counts. The chain is built from TRBV29-1 and TRBJ1-2; D is uncertain. Germline lookup yields CDR1 SQVTM and CDR2 ANQGSEA. The CDR3 extends over 10 amino acids. Trimming removed 4 bases at V and 8 bases at J, with 8 bases between. CDR3 residues: CSVVGRGYTF. In DNA form, the CDR3 reads TGCAGCGTTGTTGGTCGCGGCTACACCTTC.

On this clonotype: Just one base apart from a much larger clone, this may be a read error. The chain recombines TRBV6-2 or TRBV6-3 with TRBJ2-1; TRBD1 matches at 7 bases. The J call is doubtful: the DNA matches TRBJ2-7 better. The CDR3 has 15 amino acids. Germline V gives CDR1 MNHEY, CDR2 SVGEGT. The CDR3 protein is CASNRDSYSYNEQYF. The CDR3 nucleotides read TGTGCCAGCAATAGGGACAGCTACTCCTACAATGAGCAGTACTTC.

J is TRBJ2-5 and V is TRBV7-2; D is perhaps TRBD1 or TRBD2 (6 bases each). This CDR3 has 15 residues. V shed 2 bases and J shed 2 bases, with 12 bases lying between them. Per germline, CDR1 SGHTA and CDR2 FQGNSA. The CDR3 here is CASSLNGGGQETQYF. CDR3 bases: TGTGCCAGCAGCTTAAACGGAGGGGGACAAGAGACCCAGTACTTC.

This clonotype was counted ten times or more. In nucleotides, the CDR3 is TGTGCCAGCAGCTTATGGGAGTACGAAAAACTGTTTTTT. It specifies CASSLWEYEKLFF. V and J are TRBV7-9 and TRBJ1-4; no reliable D call. V gave up 2 bases and J gave up 8 bases, with 9 bases separating them. The germline CDR1 and CDR2 sequences are SEHNR and FQNEAQ (reference sequence). The CDR3 totals 13 residues.

The chain's CDR3 is CASSAGYLYEQYF. CDR3 nucleotide sequence: TGCGCCAGCAGCGCGGGATACCTATACGAGCAGTACTTC. This sequence joins TRBV5-1 and TRBJ2-7, with D maybe TRBD2 (6 bases). V was clipped by 4 bases and J by 4 bases, with 12 bases between them. Germline V lookup: CDR1 SGHRS, CDR2 YFSETQ. The CDR3 is made up of 13 amino acids.

This chain uses TRBV30 with TRBJ1-1, with D unresolved. There are 11 residues in the CDR3. Looked up from germline, CDR1 is GTSNPN and CDR2 is SVGIG (reference sequence). V lost 0 bases and J lost 6, with 5 bases in between. The CDR3 DNA is TGTGCCTGGAGTGTAGGTCCTGAAGCTTTCTTT. This translates into CAWSVGPEAFF.

This clonotype was counted only a few times. The J gene is TRBJ2-3, the V gene TRBV4-3; 8 bases map to TRBD2. The CDR3 has 14 residues. The germline V gene encodes CDR1 LGHNA and CDR2 YSLEER. With V trimmed by 4 bases and J by 6 bases, 6 bases remained unmatched. In DNA form, the CDR3 reads TGCGCCAGCAGCCGCCAGACGGGGGGGGATACGCAGTATTTT. Translation gives CASSRQTGGDTQYF.

The V and J genes are TRBV6-1 and TRBJ2-5; D is ambiguous. Germline V gene sequence: CDR1 MNHNS, CDR2 SASEGT. V was pared by 4 bases and J by 11 bases, with 17 bases between. This CDR3 is 13 amino acids long. This CDR3 reads CASSVPPHTKQYF. CDR3 DNA: TGTGCCAGCAGTGTTCCTCCCCATACAAAGCAGTACTTC.

This clonotype was counted only a few times. This chain joins TRBV5-1 and TRBJ1-6; 7 positions match TRBD1. The V gene's germline CDR1 is SGHRS and CDR2 YFSETQ. The CDR3 covers 15 residues. With V trimmed by 6 bases and J by 8 bases, 11 bases remained unmatched. CDR3 in amino acids: CASTVDPGGDSPLHF. The CDR3 DNA sequence: TGCGCCAGCACGGTAGACCCAGGGGGGGATTCACCCCTCCACTTT.

This clonotype was seen only a few times. The chain combines TRBV6-5 with TRBJ1-1; 7 nucleotides agree with TRBD1. CDR3 length: 14 residues. CDR1 and CDR2 from the germline V gene are MNHEY and SVGAGI. V shed 6 bases and J 1 base; nucleotides not matched to a gene: 5. The CDR3 protein is CASSPDRSNTEAFF. The CDR3 DNA reads as TGTGCCAGCAGCCCGGACAGGTCGAACACTGAAGCTTTCTTT.

CDR3 nucleotides: TGTGCCAGCAGCCGGGACACCCTCAACGAGCAGTACTTC. The encoded protein is CASSRDTLNEQYF. This chain uses TRBV12-3 or TRBV12-4 with TRBJ2-5; D may be TRBD1 (6 bases). Gene TRBJ2-7 matches the end of the DNA better, so the J call may be wrong. The CDR3 has 13 amino acids.

The rearrangement uses TRBV5-1 and TRBJ2-3; 8 bases are shared with TRBD2. The germline V gene encodes CDR1 SGHRS and CDR2 YFSETQ. The CDR3 has 16 amino acids. V lost 0 bases, J lost 4 bases, and 7 bases stayed unmatched. For the CDR3, the DNA is TGCGCCAGCAGCTTGGAGTCGGCGGGGGGCGCAGATACGCAGTATTTT. Amino acid sequence: CASSLESAGGADTQYF. The full variable domain, completed using reference TRBV5-1 and TRBJ2-3, is KAGVTQTPRYLIKTRGQQVTLSCSPISGHRSVSWYQQTPGQGLQFLFEYFSETQRNKGNFPGRFSGRQFSNSRSEMNVSTLELGDSALYLCASSLESAGGADTQYFGPGTRLTVL.